This T cell receptor beta chain was found in a study of cytomegalovirus exposure and HLA in healthy donors. The study ran its PCR with 60 Vbeta and 13 Jbeta primers. Method: immunoSEQ multiplex PCR; TCRdb's copy keeps in-frame clones and lacks some. Of some 65,000 clones detected, roughly 80% appear once; the ten largest clones hold around a quarter. CDR1 and CDR2 from the germline V gene are SGHNT and YYREEE (reference sequence). With 2 bases clipped from V and 4 bases from J, the junction kept 5 bases outside the gene matches. This CDR3 spans 14 amino acids. The sequence derives from a woman aged 40 to 50 in good health and CMV-seropositive. The V gene is TRBV5-4, the J gene TRBJ2-7; 8 bases are shared with TRBD1. The sample comprised PBMCs. The CDR3 is CASSFRDRRYEQYF. CDR3 nucleotides: TGTGCCAGCAGCTTCCGGGACAGGCGATACGAGCAGTACTTC.